This TCR beta chain comes out of a study of shared clonotypes between healthy human individuals. Replicate PCRs run on sorted subsets employed about 220 ng DNA, approximately 30,000 T cell genomes. TCRdb's table, derived via immunoSEQ multiplex PCR, lists solely in-frame clones and lacks some. The repertoire includes about 800,000 clones, just over 95% of them detected once, and less than 0.25% sits in the top ten. With regard to this clone: Its antigen remains unknown.

Naive CD8 populations comprised CD45RO-negative cells positively selected for CCR7, excluding terminally differentiated effector memory CD45RA+ cells. Study-level findings and limits: Among donors, the sharing of clonotypes was expected to be influenced by sequencing depth.

The sequence derives from a man aged 30 to 45 in good health. Sequenced input: naive CD8+ T cells sorted from blood.

The CDR3 sequence is CASSVEGYRTDTQYF. Here the CDR3 DNA reads TGTGCCAGCAGCGTAGAGGGCTACCGCACAGATACGCAGTATTTT. The V call is TRBV9, the J call TRBJ2-3; D gene ambiguous. Germline CDR1 SGDLS, CDR2 YYNGEE. V lost 0 bases and J 1 base, leaving 9 bases between the germline ends. This CDR3 spans 15 amino acids.